The T cell receptor beta chain under discussion was sequenced for a study of blood T cell repertoires in COVID-19. This CDR3 comprises 14 residues. CDR1 is MNHEY and CDR2 is SVGEGT in the germline V gene. Trimming took off 2 bases at V and 5 bases at J, with 12 bases between the two ends. Libraries were prepared by immunoSEQ multiplex PCR; TCRdb keeps only in-frame clonotypes and omits some of them. The sample records around 200,000 clones, approximately 86% being singletons. Sequencing was done on a sample of PBMCs or T cells enriched from blood (not recorded which). The TCR sequence derives from a man younger than 35 with acute COVID-19. The chain has TRBV6-2 or TRBV6-3 and TRBJ1-2, with D perhaps TRBD1 (6 bases). DNA for the CDR3: TGTGCCAGCAGTTACGGAGGACAGCAATATGGCTACACCTTC. Translated: CASSYGGQQYGYTF.